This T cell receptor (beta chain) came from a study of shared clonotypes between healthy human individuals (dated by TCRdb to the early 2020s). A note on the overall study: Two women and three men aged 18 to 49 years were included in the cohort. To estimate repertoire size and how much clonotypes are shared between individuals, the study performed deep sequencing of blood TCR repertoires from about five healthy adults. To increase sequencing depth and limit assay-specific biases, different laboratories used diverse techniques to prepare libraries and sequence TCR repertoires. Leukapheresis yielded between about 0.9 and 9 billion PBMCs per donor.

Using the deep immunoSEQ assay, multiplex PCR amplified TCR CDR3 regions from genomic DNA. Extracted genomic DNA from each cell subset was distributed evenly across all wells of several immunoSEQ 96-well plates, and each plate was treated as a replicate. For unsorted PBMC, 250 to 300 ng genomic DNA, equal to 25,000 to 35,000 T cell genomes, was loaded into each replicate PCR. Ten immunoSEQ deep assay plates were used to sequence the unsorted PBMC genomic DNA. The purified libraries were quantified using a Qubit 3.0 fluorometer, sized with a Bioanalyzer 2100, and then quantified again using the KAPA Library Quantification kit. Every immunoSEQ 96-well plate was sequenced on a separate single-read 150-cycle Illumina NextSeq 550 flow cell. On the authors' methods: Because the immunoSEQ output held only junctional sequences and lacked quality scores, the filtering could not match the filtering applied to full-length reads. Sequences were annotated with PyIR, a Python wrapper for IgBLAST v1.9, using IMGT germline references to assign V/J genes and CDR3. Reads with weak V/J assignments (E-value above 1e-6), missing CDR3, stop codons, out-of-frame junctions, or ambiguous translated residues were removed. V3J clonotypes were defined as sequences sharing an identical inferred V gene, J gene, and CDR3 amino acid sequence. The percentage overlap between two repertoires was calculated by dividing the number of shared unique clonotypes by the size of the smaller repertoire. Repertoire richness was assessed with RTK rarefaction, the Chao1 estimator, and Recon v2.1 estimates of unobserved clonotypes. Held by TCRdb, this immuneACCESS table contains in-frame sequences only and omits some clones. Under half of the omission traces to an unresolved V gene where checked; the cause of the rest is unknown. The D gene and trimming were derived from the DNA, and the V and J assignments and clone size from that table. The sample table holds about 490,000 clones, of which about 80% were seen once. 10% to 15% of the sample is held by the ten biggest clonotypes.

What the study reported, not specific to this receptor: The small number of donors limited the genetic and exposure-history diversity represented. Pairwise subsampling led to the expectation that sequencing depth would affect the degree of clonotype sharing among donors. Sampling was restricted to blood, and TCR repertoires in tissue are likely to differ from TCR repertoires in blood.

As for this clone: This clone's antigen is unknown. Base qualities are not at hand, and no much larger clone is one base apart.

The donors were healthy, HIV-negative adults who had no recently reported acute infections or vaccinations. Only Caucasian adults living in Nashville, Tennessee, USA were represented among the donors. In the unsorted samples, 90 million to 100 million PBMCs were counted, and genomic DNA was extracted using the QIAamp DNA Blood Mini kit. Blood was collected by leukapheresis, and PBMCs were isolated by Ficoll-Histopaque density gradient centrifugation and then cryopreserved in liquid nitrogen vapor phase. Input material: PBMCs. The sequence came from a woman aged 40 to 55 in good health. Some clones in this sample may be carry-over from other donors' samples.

The nucleotides read TGTGCCAGCTCTGATCCTGGACAGTCCCGCTACAATGAGCAGTTCTTC. It specifies CASSDPGQSRYNEQFF. The rearrangement joined TRBV25-1 to TRBJ2-1, and possibly TRBD1, on 6 matching bases. The CDR1 and CDR2 encoded by the germline V gene are MGHDK and SYGVNS. Inclusive of the bounding cysteine and phenylalanine, the CDR3 is 16 residues long. The retained sequence is limited to the CDR3, 48 bases, with the frame set at the first base. V is cut by 8 bases and J by 3 bases, and the space between the germline ends is 20 bases.